The rows below give T cell receptor beta chains drawn from one sample of a study of cytomegalovirus exposure and HLA in healthy donors. Repertoires were generated with immunoSEQ multiplex PCR, while TCRdb's copy carries only in-frame clones and drops some. The profile covers 110,000 or so clones, with under 80% appearing a single time and roughly 8.6% taken by the ten largest. What was sequenced was PBMCs. The receptors come from a woman between 40 and 55 years old in good health and CMV-seropositive. Both conserved end residues are part of each CDR3. D genes are given only for firm matches.

V gene	J gene	D gene	CDR3 DNA	CDR3 protein
TRBV18	TRBJ1-2	TRBD1	TGTGCCAGCTCACCACCGGACAGGGTCGGTGGCTACACCTTC	CASSPPDRVGGYTF
TRBV28	TRBJ2-7	TRBD2	TGTGCCAGCAGTTTATGGTTTAGCGGGACGGAAGAGCAGTACTTC	CASSLWFSGTEEQYF
TRBV10-3	TRBJ2-7	TRBD2	TGTGCCATCAGTGAGTCCGGGACTACGTCCTACGAGCAGTACTTC	CAISESGTTSYEQYF
TRBV11-2	TRBJ2-2	.	TGTGCCAGCAGCTTAAACACCCCGGGCACCGGGGAGCTGTTTTTT	CASSLNTPGTGELFF
TRBV2	TRBJ2-5	.	TGTGCCAGCAGTGACAACAGCCAAGAGACCCAGTACTTC	CASSDNSQETQYF
TRBV19	TRBJ2-1	TRBD2	TGTGCCAGCGTATCCGGGACTAGCGGGGGGGCCGGGAATGAGCAGTTCTTC	CASVSGTSGGAGNEQFF
TRBV6-5	TRBJ1-2	.	TGTGCCAGCAGTAAACAGGGTTCTAACTATGGCTACACCTTC	CASSKQGSNYGYTF
TRBV28	TRBJ1-2	.	TGTGCCAGCAGTTTTACTTACACCGGGAACTATGGCTACACCTTC	CASSFTYTGNYGYTF
TRBV6-1	TRBJ1-2	TRBD1	TGTGCCAGCAGACCCCCGGACAGGGGGCCACAAGGCTACACCTTC	CASRPPDRGPQGYTF
TRBV5-1	TRBJ1-1	.	TGCGCCAGCAGCGTGACAGGGAACACTGAAGCTTTCTTT	CASSVTGNTEAFF
TRBV11-3	TRBJ2-7	TRBD1	TGTGCCAGCAGCCCCCCCGGGACAGGTCCCTACGAGCAGTACTTC	CASSPPGTGPYEQYF
TRBV2	TRBJ1-1	TRBD1	TGTGCCAGCAGCCCGGGACAGGGAATCGCTGAAGCTTTCTTT	CASSPGQGIAEAFF
TRBV28	TRBJ1-2	TRBD1	TGTGCCAGCAACTCACACGGACAGGGGCCTTCTGATTATGGCTACACCTTC	CASNSHGQGPSDYGYTF
TRBV2	TRBJ2-1	.	TGTGCCAGCAGTGAAAAGTGGGCAGGGATTTACAATGAGCAGTTCTTC	CASSEKWAGIYNEQFF
TRBV2	TRBJ1-4	TRBD1	TGTGCCAGCAGTCCGAGCCAGGGGGTTGAAAAACTGTTTTTT	CASSPSQGVEKLFF
TRBV18	TRBJ2-7	TRBD1	TGTGCCAGCTCACCCTCAGGGGGTGCGGTTGGAGAGCAGTACTTC	CASSPSGGAVGEQYF
TRBV5-6	TRBJ2-2	TRBD2	TGTGCCAGCAGCTTGGAACTAGCGGGATTAACCGGGGAGCTGTTTTTT	CASSLELAGLTGELFF
TRBV19	TRBJ2-7	TRBD1	TGCGCCAGTACCCGGACAGGGTCCTACGAGCAGTACTTC	CASTRTGSYEQYF
TRBV5-1	TRBJ2-7	TRBD2	TGCGCCAGCAGCTTGAGTACTAGCGGGAGGACCCGGCAGTACTTC	CASSLSTSGRTRQYF